Each of the 25 T cell receptor beta chains below was sequenced from the same sample in a study of T-cell memory formation after mild COVID-19. MiXCR was run by TCRdb on the 5' RACE reads, yielding one entry per CDR3 protein. Found here are around 420,000 distinct CDR3 sequences, 20% to 25% of them singletons; the top ten hold about 10%. Sequenced sample: PBMCs or a T cell subset sorted from them (not recorded which). The receptor source for this set is an adult woman who had mild COVID-19 (a few samples of this study predate the infection). Cell type and time point are not known.

This clonotype appeared many times. The rearrangement links TRBV20-1 to TRBJ2-5; 7 nucleotides line up with TRBD2. Germline CDR1 reads DFQATT; CDR2 reads SNEGSKA (reference sequence). The CDR3 runs to 16 residues. With V trimmed by 5 bases and J by 0 bases, 12 bases remained unmatched. CDR3 nucleotides: TGCAGTGCTCCGCTCCATAGCGGGTCACACCAAGAGACCCAGTACTTC. It specifies CSAPLHSGSHQETQYF.

V gene TRBV7-2 combines with J gene TRBJ2-1; no firm D call. CDR3 length: 13 amino acids. Looked up from germline, CDR1 is SGHTA and CDR2 is FQGNSA. Trimming cost V 5 bases and J 4 bases, with 9 bases left between them. The CDR3 region is CASSVGFYNEQFF. CDR3 coding DNA: TGTGCCAGCAGCGTCGGGTTTTACAATGAGCAGTTCTTC.

This clonotype was seen a few times. The CDR3 spells CASSLTDRPSYEQYF. DNA of the CDR3: TGTGCCAGCAGTTTAACGGACAGGCCTTCCTACGAGCAGTACTTC. V gene TRBV28 combines with J gene TRBJ2-7; TRBD1 agrees at 7 bases. Trimming at V came to 2 bases and at J to 1 base, leaving 5 bases not matched to a gene. The germline V gene has CDR1 MDHEN and CDR2 SYDVKM. CDR3 length: 15 residues.

This clonotype was detected a few times. The gene calls are TRBV6-5 and TRBJ2-5, with 7 positions matching TRBD1. The CDR3 has 15 amino acids. CDR1 is MNHEY and CDR2 is SVGAGI in the germline V gene. The junction had 11 bases not matched to a gene; V was cut back by 5 bases and J by 5 bases. The chain's CDR3 is CASSPEADREETQYF. The CDR3 DNA reads TGTGCCAGCAGTCCCGAGGCCGACAGGGAGGAGACCCAGTACTTC.

The V and J genes are TRBV12-3 or TRBV12-4 and TRBJ2-7; 9 bases fit TRBD2. V lost 3 bases to trimming and J lost 9 bases; unmatched junction nucleotides: 12. This CDR3 is built from 15 residues. The CDR3 region has the DNA TGTGCCAGCAGTTTTTCTAGCGGGGCCTCCACAGGGCAGTACTTC. It yields the protein CASSFSSGASTGQYF.

This clonotype was seen a handful of times. This sequence joins TRBV19 and TRBJ2-7; maybe TRBD1 (5 bases). V lost 4 bases and J 1 base, leaving 8 bases between the germline ends. The CDR3 runs to 13 residues. Germline V gene sequence: CDR1 LNHDA, CDR2 SQIVND (reference sequence). As DNA, the CDR3 is TGTGCCAGTAGTAGGGGCAGGTCCTACGAGCAGTACTTC. It yields the protein CASSRGRSYEQYF. The full variable domain, with the rest looked up from reference TRBV19 and TRBJ2-7, is DGGITQSPKYLFRKEGQNVTLSCEQNLNHDAMYWYRQDPGQGLRLIYYSQIVNDFQKGDIAEGYSVSREKKESFPLTVTSAQKNPTAFYLCASSRGRSYEQYFGPGTRLTVT.

The genes are TRBV18 and TRBJ1-2; the D is unclear. CDR3 length: 14 amino acids. The V and J ends lost 0 bases and 7 bases respectively, with 12 bases between them. Germline-derived CDR1 and CDR2 are KGHSH and LQKENI. The CDR3 nucleotides are TGTGCCAGCTCACCACCCCGTAGGGAACCTGGCTACACCTTC. It translates to CASSPPRREPGYTF.

This clonotype was seen a handful of times. V usage is TRBV6-6 and J usage is TRBJ2-7; 10 nucleotides align to TRBD1. The CDR3 contains 13 residues. Trimming at V came to 6 bases and at J to 4 bases, leaving 3 bases not matched to a gene. Germline CDR1 reads MNHNY; CDR2 reads SVGAGI (reference sequence). DNA of the CDR3: TGTGCCAGCAGGGGGGACAGGGGTTACGAGCAGTACTTC. Its protein product is CASRGDRGYEQYF.

This chain joins TRBV12-3 or TRBV12-4 and TRBJ1-1; D gene ambiguous. The CDR3 covers 14 residues. Deletions cut 5 bases from V and 3 bases from J, with 13 bases between. As DNA, the CDR3 is TGTGCCAGCAGTCCTACCCGGACGCACACTGAAGCTTTCTTT. This encodes CASSPTRTHTEAFF.

This clonotype was observed at least ten times. This chain uses TRBV12-5 with TRBJ1-2; D gene ambiguous. The CDR3 totals 15 residues. Trimming left V 0 bases short and J 9 bases short, with 17 bases between. The germline V gene encodes CDR1 LGHNT and CDR2 FRNRAP. This chain's CDR3 is CASGLVGPPGVSYTF. The CDR3 region has the DNA TGTGCTAGTGGTTTGGTAGGACCACCAGGTGTGAGCTACACCTTC.

This clonotype was detected only a few times. V is TRBV7-9 and J is TRBJ2-3; D unresolved. The length of the CDR3 is 14 residues. The V gene's germline CDR1 is SEHNR and CDR2 FQNEAQ (reference sequence). Trimming shortened V by 5 bases and J by 0 bases, and 9 bases separated the two germline ends. CDR3 in DNA: TGTGCCAGCAGCCTAGACTTCAGCACAGATACGCAGTATTTT. Its translation is CASSLDFSTDTQYF.

V gene TRBV7-9 combines with J gene TRBJ1-1; the D is unclear. The CDR3 is 11 amino acids. V was shortened by 5 bases and J by 7 bases, with 8 bases between the two germline ends. The germline V gene encodes CDR1 SEHNR and CDR2 FQNEAQ (reference sequence). The CDR3 region is CASSPLGEAFF. The DNA for the CDR3 is TGTGCCAGCAGCCCCCTGGGTGAAGCTTTCTTT.

This CDR3 is CASSQDTEYNEQFF. The CDR3 region has the DNA TGCGCCAGCAGCCAAGATACGGAATACAATGAGCAGTTCTTC. The rearrangement links TRBV4-3 to TRBJ2-1; D call uncertain. Germline assignment: CDR1 LGHNA and CDR2 YSLEER. This CDR3 spans 14 amino acids. With 0 bases removed from V and 4 bases from J, the gap between germline ends came to 7 bases.

V usage is TRBV7-9 and J usage is TRBJ2-5, with D possibly TRBD2 on 6 matching bases. This CDR3 comprises 15 residues. Germline lookup yields CDR1 SEHNR and CDR2 FQNEAQ (reference sequence). Trimming took off 1 base at V and 6 bases at J, with 15 bases between the two ends. This CDR3 reads CASSLGFSSVKTQYF. The CDR3 nucleotides read TGTGCCAGCAGCTTAGGGTTTTCTAGCGTGAAGACCCAGTACTTC.

The chain combines TRBV7-9 with TRBJ1-5; D is uncertain. The CDR3 has 14 residues. V lost 6 bases, J lost 3 bases, and 12 bases lay in between. The germline CDR1 and CDR2 sequences are SEHNR and FQNEAQ (reference sequence). In DNA form, the CDR3 reads TGTGCCAGCAGTCCAGACGGCCTCAATCAGCCCCAGCATTTT. Translated: CASSPDGLNQPQHF.

The sample holds a few counts of this clonotype. The V and J genes are TRBV18 and TRBJ2-1; 13 bases agree with TRBD2. From germline, CDR1 is KGHSH and CDR2 LQKENI. V lost 3 bases, J lost 11 bases, and 10 bases stayed unmatched. This CDR3 is built from 16 residues. The CDR3 sequence: CASSPNELAGGPKQFF. DNA for the CDR3: TGTGCCAGCTCACCGAACGAACTAGCGGGAGGGCCCAAGCAGTTCTTC. Drawing the rest from reference TRBV18 and TRBJ2-1, the complete variable domain is NAGVMQNPRHLVRRRGQEARLRCSPMKGHSHVYWYRQLPEEGLKFMVYLQKENIIDESGMPKERFSAEFPKEGPSILRIQQVVRGDSAAYFCASSPNELAGGPKQFFGPGTRLTVL.

Only a few counts were recorded for this clonotype. The rearrangement uses TRBV14 and TRBJ1-2; TRBD1 aligns across 9 bases. Germline CDR1 SGHDN, CDR2 FVKESK. The CDR3 is 14 residues long. V gave up 4 bases and J gave up 7 bases; unmatched junction bases: 7. As DNA, the CDR3 is TGTGCCAGCAGCCCGGGACAGGGAGGCTTTGGCTACACCTTC. Translated, it gives CASSPGQGGFGYTF.

The chain couples TRBV15 to TRBJ2-7, with a possible D match to TRBD1 (5 bases). The V end lost 0 bases, the J end lost 5 bases, and 14 bases lay between the germline ends. CDR1 and CDR2 (germline): LNHNV, YYDKDF (reference sequence). CDR3 size: 15 residues. CDR3 loop: CATSRDLGRVDEQYF. As DNA, the CDR3 is TGTGCCACCAGCAGAGATCTGGGCAGGGTAGACGAGCAGTACTTC.

This chain links TRBV20-1 with TRBJ2-3; 12 bases fit TRBD2. Germline CDR1 is DFQATT and CDR2 is SNEGSKA (reference sequence). Trimming removed 5 bases from V and 4 bases from J; junction bases left unmatched: 10. The CDR3 runs 16 residues. CDR3 protein: CSAPTTSGRLADTQYF. The CDR3, as DNA: TGCAGTGCTCCGACGACTAGCGGGAGATTGGCAGATACGCAGTATTTT.

This clonotype was counted a few times. Here the CDR3 reads CSARGRGPEQYF. CDR3 bases: TGCAGCGCCCGGGGCAGGGGCCCCGAGCAGTACTTC. The V call is TRBV29-1, the J call TRBJ2-7; D perhaps matches TRBD1 (6 bases). V lost 7 bases and J 6 bases, leaving 16 bases between the germline ends. CDR1 and CDR2 (germline): SQVTM, ANQGSEA. The CDR3 is 12 amino acids.

The chain joins TRBV12-3 or TRBV12-4 to TRBJ1-1; 7 positions agree with TRBD1. The CDR3 is 14 amino acids. V was clipped by 3 bases and J by 3 bases; unmatched bases: 4. The CDR3 region has the DNA TGTGCCAGCAGTTTTACAGGGGTGTACACTGAAGCTTTCTTT. Residues: CASSFTGVYTEAFF.

The chain combines TRBV6-5 with TRBJ1-1; weak D call: TRBD1 (5 bases). This CDR3 contains 12 residues. Germline CDR1 MNHEY, CDR2 SVGAGI. The V and J ends lost 6 bases and 4 bases respectively, with 9 bases between them. CDR3 nucleotides: TGTGCCAGCAGATCAGGGTCCACTGAAGCTTTCTTT. Encoded protein: CASRSGSTEAFF.

The chain links TRBV12-3 or TRBV12-4 to TRBJ1-2; TRBD1 might be the D (5 bases). The CDR3 is made up of 17 amino acids. Trimming left V 7 bases short and J 5 bases short, with 26 bases between. Written as DNA, the CDR3 is TGTGCCAGCAACCCTTACGGGGCAGCACGCGGGACTTATGGCTACACCTTC. Its translation: CASNPYGAARGTYGYTF.

This clonotype showed up many times. The chain carries TRBV12-3 or TRBV12-4 and TRBJ2-3; TRBD1 matches at 7 bases. J was trimmed by 2 bases and V by 9 bases; bases with no gene match: 8. The CDR3 totals 14 residues. CDR3 in amino acids: CASKPGQHTDTQYF. CDR3 nucleotide sequence: TGTGCCAGTAAGCCGGGACAGCACACAGATACGCAGTATTTT.

In this sample, this clonotype turned up a few times. The V and J genes are TRBV20-1 and TRBJ2-1; 9 bases are a match to TRBD2. V lost 0 bases to trimming and J lost 9 bases; unmatched junction nucleotides: 6. This CDR3 is built from 14 residues. CDR1 is DFQATT and CDR2 is SNEGSKA in the germline V gene (reference sequence). DNA for the CDR3: TGCAGTGCTAGAGAAGCTAGCGGGAATCTTGAGCAGTTCTTC. Its protein is CSAREASGNLEQFF.